The clone carrying this TCR beta chain was picked up many times. No antigen is known for it. These data are taken from a study of T cells in Graves' hyperthyroidism and ophthalmopathy. Broader study findings: Most thyroid clonotypes expanded above 0.001 appeared in blood too.

The CDR3 is 13 residues long. The germline CDR1 and CDR2 sequences are SGHTA and FQGNSA. Trimming removed 2 bases from V and 6 bases from J, with 8 bases in between. Amplification of TCR beta CDR3 regions was performed using RNA transcripts as template. HTBI primers were used for first-round RT-PCR of the TCR CDR3. TCRdb used MiXCR to reprocess the multiplex PCR reads, holding one entry per CDR3 protein. The table lists about 400,000 distinct CDR3 sequences, over 11% of them singletons. This TCR was recovered from a man in his forties or fifties with Graves' ophthalmopathy. The source material was blood. The J gene is TRBJ2-1, the V gene TRBV7-2, with D unresolved. CDR3 nucleotides: TGTGCCAGCAGCTTATCGTCCGGCAATGAGCAGTTCTTC. Translation: CASSLSSGNEQFF.